This T cell receptor (beta chain) was sequenced for a study of response to subunit inactivated influenza vaccine. A few counts support this clonotype. This CDR3 has 15 amino acids. Trimming left V 8 bases short and J 6 bases short, with 17 bases between. Germline V lookup: CDR1 MGHDK, CDR2 SYGVNS. One entry per CDR3 protein results from TCRdb running MiXCR on the RT-PCR reads. The data show hundreds of thousands of distinct CDR3 sequences, with 11% seen just once and approximately 11% held by the top ten. This same sample was also part of a study on T cells expressing NK-cell markers. That paper notes: 5'RACE template switching with UMIs produced the TCR beta cDNA. Just one sequenced donor of eight was HCMV-seronegative, while seven were seropositive. The CD3+CD56-NKG2C+ fraction of a handful of donors was also led by these clonotypes.

The TCR originated in a man aged 50-60 years who received an inactivated influenza vaccine. The sequenced sample was PBMCs from blood, obtained on the day of vaccination. This chain uses TRBV25-1 with TRBJ1-6; tentatively, D is TRBD1 (6 bases). The CDR3 here is CASGDRGVFNSPLHF. The CDR3 DNA follows: TGTGCCAGCGGCGATAGGGGGGTTTTTAATTCACCCCTCCACTTT.